This TCR beta chain emerged from a study of blood T cell repertoires in COVID-19. Study overall: Collection of acute and convalescent COVID-19 samples took place in the United States, Italy and Spain.

Individuals aged about 18 to 89 years were recruited from approximately 22 US areas. Each participant's cohort was designated according to participant-reported clinical history. CDR1 SGHRS and CDR2 YFSETQ come from the germline V gene. This CDR3 contains 12 residues. V was shortened by 4 bases and J by 4 bases, with 9 bases between the two germline ends. In the study's own analysis: Nucleated cell counts were estimated from reference gene primer amplification. Clones were sequenced by immunoSEQ multiplex PCR, and TCRdb holds only the in-frame ones, with some missing. V and J calls and clone size come straight from that table; D and trimming were deduced from the DNA. The table lists roughly 250,000 clones, approximately 83% of them singletons.

Source material: PBMCs or T cells enriched from blood (not recorded which). The clonotype was recovered from a woman aged 35 to 49 with acute COVID-19. V is TRBV5-1 and J is TRBJ2-7, with D perhaps matching TRBD1 (6 bases). CDR3 protein: CASSAQGYEQYF. The CDR3 DNA is TGCGCCAGCAGCGCACAGGGATACGAGCAGTACTTC.